Listed below are T cell receptor beta chains from one sample, sequenced in a study of early T cells in non-severe SARS-CoV-2 infection. TCRdb itself ran the 5' RACE reads through MiXCR, one entry per CDR3 protein. The sample carries about 55,000 distinct CDR3 sequences, 12% recorded once. Sequenced sample: whole blood. The receptors were sampled from an adult who was a healthcare worker with PCR-confirmed SARS-CoV-2 infection or an uninfected control (not recorded which). Both conserved end residues are part of each CDR3. A D gene is named only where the DNA matches it firmly. Some rows have no size entry. The others give once, few or many, or a class for an expanded clone.

clone_size: few
v_call: TRBV9
j_call: TRBJ2-1
d_call: TRBD2
cdr3_aa: CASSVEGQGGNEQFF
cdr3_nt: TGTGCCAGCAGCGTAGAGGGTCAGGGAGGGAATGAGCAGTTCTTC

clone_size: few
v_call: TRBV20-1
j_call: TRBJ2-7
d_call: .
cdr3_aa: CSASLGGYYEQYF
cdr3_nt: TGCAGTGCTAGTTTGGGGGGTTACTACGAGCAGTACTTC

clone_size: many
v_call: TRBV12-3/TRBV12-4
j_call: TRBJ2-5
d_call: TRBD1
cdr3_aa: CASSWDRGQETQYF
cdr3_nt: TGTGCCAGCAGTTGGGACAGGGGCCAAGAGACCCAGTACTTC

clone_size: .
v_call: TRBV10-3
j_call: TRBJ2-5
d_call: .
cdr3_aa: CAVGSQETQYF
cdr3_nt: TGTGCCGTTGGTTCCCAAGAGACCCAGTACTTC

clone_size: .
v_call: TRBV6-6
j_call: TRBJ1-5
d_call: .
cdr3_aa: CASNTARDINQPQHF
cdr3_nt: TGTGCCAGCAATACGGCCCGGGACATAAATCAGCCCCAGCATTTT

clone_size: few
v_call: TRBV3-1
j_call: TRBJ2-3
d_call: .
cdr3_aa: CASSRRTPRTTDTQYF
cdr3_nt: TGTGCCAGCAGCCGTAGGACTCCCCGGACCACAGATACGCAGTATTTT

clone_size: many
v_call: TRBV14
j_call: TRBJ2-3
d_call: TRBD2
cdr3_aa: CASSFSLAGDSDTQYF
cdr3_nt: TGTGCCAGCAGCTTCTCTCTAGCGGGGGATTCAGATACGCAGTATTTT

clone_size: many
v_call: TRBV27
j_call: TRBJ2-1
d_call: .
cdr3_aa: CASSAFVTGLDNEQFF
cdr3_nt: TGTGCCAGCAGTGCGTTTGTGACAGGCCTAGACAATGAGCAGTTCTTC

clone_size: .
v_call: TRBV6-2/TRBV6-3
j_call: TRBJ2-2
d_call: .
cdr3_aa: CASKRAGELFF
cdr3_nt: TGTGCCAGCAAAAGGGCCGGGGAGCTGTTTTTT

clone_size: few
v_call: TRBV20-1
j_call: TRBJ1-6
d_call: TRBD1
cdr3_aa: CSAPQGGFSYNSPLHF
cdr3_nt: TGCAGTGCTCCCCAGGGGGGATTCTCCTATAATTCACCCCTCCACTTT

clone_size: few
v_call: TRBV27
j_call: TRBJ2-1
d_call: .
cdr3_aa: CASVQRRGGNEQFF
cdr3_nt: TGTGCCAGCGTCCAGCGGCGCGGAGGGAATGAGCAGTTCTTC

clone_size: few
v_call: TRBV7-9
j_call: TRBJ2-3
d_call: .
cdr3_aa: CASSAILPFGTRETDTQYF
cdr3_nt: TGTGCCAGCAGCGCTATTCTCCCCTTCGGGACCAGGGAGACCGATACGCAGTATTTT

clone_size: few
v_call: TRBV27
j_call: TRBJ1-2
d_call: .
cdr3_aa: CASSFTLPDSHYGYTF
cdr3_nt: TGTGCCAGCAGTTTCACCCTGCCAGATAGTCACTATGGCTACACCTTC

clone_size: few
v_call: TRBV9
j_call: TRBJ1-5
d_call: .
cdr3_aa: CASSVGPTEQPQHF
cdr3_nt: TGTGCCAGCAGCGTAGGACCCACGGAGCAGCCCCAGCATTTT

clone_size: .
v_call: TRBV5-6
j_call: TRBJ2-5
d_call: TRBD2
cdr3_aa: CASSNLRTSGEETQYF
cdr3_nt: TGTGCCAGCAGCAACCTTAGGACTAGCGGTGAAGAGACCCAGTACTTC

clone_size: .
v_call: TRBV9
j_call: TRBJ1-6
d_call: .
cdr3_aa: CASSVVVGANSPLHF
cdr3_nt: TGTGCCAGCAGCGTAGTTGTGGGGGCCAATTCACCCCTCCACTTT

clone_size: many
v_call: TRBV19
j_call: TRBJ1-5
d_call: .
cdr3_aa: CASNDGGYQPQHF
cdr3_nt: TGTGCCAGTAATGACGGTGGGTATCAGCCCCAGCATTTT

clone_size: .
v_call: TRBV29-1
j_call: TRBJ1-1
d_call: TRBD1
cdr3_aa: CSVFGTGGAGTEAFF
cdr3_nt: TGCAGCGTATTCGGGACAGGGGGCGCGGGGACTGAAGCTTTCTTT

clone_size: many
v_call: TRBV7-8
j_call: TRBJ1-6
d_call: .
cdr3_aa: CASSLRTRPSSYNSPLHF
cdr3_nt: TGTGCCAGCAGCCTCCGAACCAGGCCGAGCTCCTATAATTCACCCCTCCACTTT

clone_size: few
v_call: TRBV3-1
j_call: TRBJ1-6
d_call: .
cdr3_aa: CASSQYMSSYNSPLHF
cdr3_nt: TGTGCCAGCAGCCAATACATGAGCTCCTATAATTCACCCCTCCACTTT

clone_size: few
v_call: TRBV18
j_call: TRBJ1-5
d_call: .
cdr3_aa: CASSSGVSNQPQHF
cdr3_nt: TGTGCCAGCTCATCAGGGGTTAGCAATCAGCCCCAGCATTTT

clone_size: many
v_call: TRBV7-9
j_call: TRBJ1-1
d_call: .
cdr3_aa: CASSATPNSGTEAFF
cdr3_nt: TGTGCCAGCAGCGCCACACCTAATTCGGGAACTGAAGCTTTCTTT

clone_size: few
v_call: TRBV29-1
j_call: TRBJ2-7
d_call: .
cdr3_aa: CSVEIRQPWGYEQYF
cdr3_nt: TGCAGCGTTGAGATCCGGCAACCCTGGGGGTACGAGCAGTACTTC

clone_size: .
v_call: TRBV7-9
j_call: TRBJ1-4
d_call: .
cdr3_aa: CASSLQAETSNEKLFF
cdr3_nt: TGTGCCAGCAGCTTACAGGCCGAAACTTCTAATGAAAAACTGTTTTTT

clone_size: many
v_call: TRBV5-5
j_call: TRBJ1-1
d_call: TRBD1
cdr3_aa: CASSLLGQGTGTEAFF
cdr3_nt: TGTGCCAGCAGCCTGCTGGGACAGGGGACAGGCACTGAAGCTTTCTTT

clone_size: few
v_call: TRBV7-9
j_call: TRBJ1-3
d_call: .
cdr3_aa: CASSSLQGFSSGNTIYF
cdr3_nt: TGTGCCAGCAGCTCCTTACAGGGCTTCAGCTCTGGAAACACCATATATTTT

clone_size: few
v_call: TRBV27
j_call: TRBJ1-2
d_call: .
cdr3_aa: CATSSWFGYTF
cdr3_nt: TGTGCCACCTCTTCTTGGTTCGGCTACACCTTC

clone_size: few
v_call: TRBV6-1
j_call: TRBJ1-2
d_call: .
cdr3_aa: CASSEVHGGWHGYGYTF
cdr3_nt: TGTGCCAGCAGTGAAGTCCATGGCGGTTGGCACGGCTATGGCTACACCTTC

clone_size: .
v_call: TRBV9
j_call: TRBJ1-2
d_call: TRBD1
cdr3_aa: CASSGQGMNYGYTF
cdr3_nt: TGTGCCAGCAGCGGACAGGGGATGAACTATGGCTACACCTTC

clone_size: few
v_call: TRBV21-1
j_call: TRBJ1-4
d_call: .
cdr3_aa: CASSSRGVCALGVFF
cdr3_nt: TGTGCCAGCAGTTCTCGGGGTGTGTGCGCTTTGGGGGTGTTTTTT

clone_size: few
v_call: TRBV6-1
j_call: TRBJ2-7
d_call: .
cdr3_aa: CASSETAEQYF
cdr3_nt: TGTGCCAGCAGTGAAACGGCAGAGCAGTACTTC

clone_size: few
v_call: TRBV29-1
j_call: TRBJ2-7
d_call: TRBD2
cdr3_aa: CSVEAPSGGAPGEQYF
cdr3_nt: TGCAGCGTTGAGGCCCCTAGCGGGGGGGCTCCCGGGGAGCAGTACTTC

clone_size: many
v_call: TRBV7-2
j_call: TRBJ2-3
d_call: TRBD2
cdr3_aa: CASSLTGRADTQYF
cdr3_nt: TGTGCCAGCAGCCTCACCGGGAGGGCAGATACGCAGTATTTT

clone_size: medium-sized
v_call: TRBV7-2
j_call: TRBJ2-5
d_call: TRBD1
cdr3_aa: CASSNRDRGSETQYF
cdr3_nt: TGTGCCAGCAGCAACCGGGACAGGGGATCGGAGACCCAGTACTTC

clone_size: .
v_call: TRBV5-1
j_call: TRBJ1-2
d_call: TRBD1
cdr3_aa: CASSPKTGVYGYTF
cdr3_nt: TGCGCCAGCAGCCCGAAGACAGGGGTGTATGGCTACACCTTC

clone_size: .
v_call: TRBV2
j_call: TRBJ1-2
d_call: .
cdr3_aa: CASSGSGARSYTF
cdr3_nt: TGTGCCAGCAGTGGGTCAGGGGCCCGGAGCTACACCTTC